This T cell receptor beta chain was identified in a study of cytotoxic CD8 clonotypes in ibrutinib-treated CLL (dated by TCRdb to the early 2020s). For context, the study as a whole: The cohort was composed of 11 relapsed/refractory and about 15 treatment-naive patients; IGHV unmutated status was identified in some 17 patients. Cryopreserved peripheral blood mononuclear cells were collected before treatment, at response, and at either disease progression or sustained remission. An average of about 250,000 productive templates and 94,082 productive rearrangements was obtained per sample. Every remission and progressive disease sample was obtained while ibrutinib was still being received by the patients. The response samples were drawn at a median of approximately twelve months into treatment, with a range of about 6 to 36 months. Of the roughly 79 people in the trial, around 26 had longitudinal samples available. Partial responses were observed in roughly 24 patients and complete responses in 2; after a median follow-up of 68 months, remission was maintained in approximately 14 patients and progression was observed in approximately 12. The full study reports these points: Lymph node repertoires were not examined, and the timing of sampling was not matched between patients in sustained remission and those whose disease progressed. An increase in clonality was observed at ibrutinib response, with clonality remaining stable during sustained remission and falling back toward baseline at progression. Baseline clonality was found to be higher than that of age-matched healthy donors and was strongly correlated with circulating CD8+ T-cell counts. Public clonotypes were rare and either shrank or stayed stable during treatment, and the rise in clonality at ibrutinib response reflected expansion of private clonotypes.

V and J are truncated by 11 bases and 4 bases respectively, leaving an intervening sequence of 14 bases. CDR1 and CDR2 were assigned from the germline V gene as SNHLY and FYNNEI. The CDR3 spans 13 residues, from the cysteine through the phenylalanine. Only CDR3 DNA remains: 39 bases, in frame from the first base. Each clonotype received, on average, 10x coverage in deep resolution sequencing performed on a MiSeq, where the target depth lay between 1 in 1 million and 1 in 200,000 T cells. The immunoSEQ hsTCRB Kit was used to generate the TCR beta libraries. As for the authors' bioinformatics: The data were analyzed with ImmunoSEQ Analyzer and ImmunoSEQ Data Assistant, and V, D and J gene assignments followed IMGT definitions. Clonality, with values ranging from 0 to 1, was calculated as one minus the normalized Shannon entropy of productive rearrangement frequencies. Only overrepresented clonotypes making up at least 0.05% of each patient's repertoire were included in the public clonotype analysis. Around 12 age-matched healthy donor repertoires from immuneACCESS were used as controls for clonality. This immuneACCESS table, as held by TCRdb, lists in-frame sequences with V and J called but not all clones. Of the missing ones, under half trace to an unresolved V gene in checked studies; the others have no known cause. V and J calls and clone size are copied from that table; D and trimming were computed from the DNA. Present in this sample are fewer than 200,000 clones, less than 85% of which were seen just once. Under 5.5% of the sample comes from the top ten.

This clone was detected a few times. The clone's antigen remains unknown. No base quality information exists; no much larger clone differs at one position. The time point label of this sample denotes: less than 30 months on ibrutinib. For TCR beta library preparation, about 2 micrograms of genomic DNA was extracted from cryopreserved PBMCs. Longitudinal blood samples from CLL patients receiving ibrutinib monotherapy were subjected to high-throughput TCR beta sequencing. The patients took part in an open-label, single-center phase 2 trial of ibrutinib monotherapy. The chain joins TRBV2 to TRBJ2-2; the D gene identity is not certain. This receptor was obtained from a human donor with chronic lymphocytic leukemia. The material was PBMCs, obtained after 24 months of ibrutinib treatment. The CDR3 reads CAARAQSTGELFF. The DNA is as follows: TGTGCCGCCCGGGCACAGTCCACCGGGGAGCTGTTTTTT.